Included here is one T cell receptor (beta chain) sequence, with context. These data originate in a study of blood T cell repertoires in COVID-19. Background on the study: Sites across the United States, Italy and Spain contributed samples from acute and convalescent COVID-19. Nucleic acid was either cDNA or gDNA, and it came from T cells, B-cell-depleted T cells, or PBMCs.

Source study methods: Amplification of reference gene primers was used by the study to estimate nucleated cell counts. Assay: immunoSEQ multiplex PCR; the TCRdb copy retains only in-frame clones and omits some. V, J and clone size are those of that table, while D and trimming were read from the DNA. The repertoire holds 130,000 to 150,000 clones, with roughly nine tenths as singletons. The sample taken for sequencing was peripheral blood. The clonotype originates from a human donor in a cohort sampled during active COVID-19.

CDR3 nucleotides: TGTGCCAGCAGAGGGGACTCTGGAAACACCATATATTTT. This sequence encodes CASRGDSGNTIYF. The chain carries TRBV5-4 and TRBJ1-3; the D gene is possibly TRBD1 (5 bases). Germline V lookup: CDR1 SGHNT, CDR2 YYREEE (reference sequence). This CDR3 is 13 amino acids long. Trimming left V 5 bases short and J 0 bases short, with 6 bases between.